This T cell receptor (beta chain) was observed in a study of blood T cell repertoires in COVID-19. Study overall: The United States, Italy and Spain supplied acute and convalescent COVID-19 samples. Sources were T cells, B-cell-depleted T cells, or PBMCs; the material itself was cDNA or gDNA.

V dropped 0 bases and J dropped 1; count of bases not matched to a gene: 8. CDR1 and CDR2 (germline): SGHKS, YYEKEE (reference sequence). The CDR3 contains 19 residues. In the original workflow: Scientists estimated how many nucleated cells there were by amplifying reference gene primers. Profiling relied on immunoSEQ multiplex PCR, and the TCRdb table lists in-frame clones only, not all of them. V and J calls and clone size are as listed in that table; D and trimming were resolved from the DNA. Counted here are some 160,000 clones, about 90% occurring once; the ten biggest clones make up approximately 3%.

Sequencing used peripheral blood. This receptor was taken from a man aged 55 to 70 with acute or convalescent COVID-19. The chain joins TRBV5-5 to TRBJ1-5, with 12 bases lining up with TRBD1. The CDR3 here is CASSLEIGTGGRSNQPQHF. The CDR3 nucleotides are TGTGCCAGCAGCTTGGAAATCGGGACAGGGGGCAGGAGCAATCAGCCCCAGCATTTT.